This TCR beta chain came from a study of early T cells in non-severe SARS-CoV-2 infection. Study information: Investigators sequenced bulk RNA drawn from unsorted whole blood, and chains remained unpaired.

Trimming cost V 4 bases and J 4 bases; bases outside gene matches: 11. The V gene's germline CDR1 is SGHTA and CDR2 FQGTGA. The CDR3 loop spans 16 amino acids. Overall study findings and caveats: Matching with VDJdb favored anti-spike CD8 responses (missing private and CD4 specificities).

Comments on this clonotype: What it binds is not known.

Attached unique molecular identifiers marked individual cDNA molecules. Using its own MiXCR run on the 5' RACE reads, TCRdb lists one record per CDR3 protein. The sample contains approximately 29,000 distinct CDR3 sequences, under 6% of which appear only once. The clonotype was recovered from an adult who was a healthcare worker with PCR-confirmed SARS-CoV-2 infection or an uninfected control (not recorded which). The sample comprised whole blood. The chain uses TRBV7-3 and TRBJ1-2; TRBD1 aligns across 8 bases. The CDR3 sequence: CASSSLTGVKLYGYTF. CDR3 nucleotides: TGTGCCAGCAGCTCATTGACAGGGGTAAAACTCTATGGCTACACCTTC. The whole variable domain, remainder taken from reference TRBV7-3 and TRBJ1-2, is GAGVSQTPSNKVTEKGKYVELRCDPISGHTALYWYRQSLGQGPEFLIYFQGTGAADDSGLPNDRFFAVRPEGSVSTLKIQRTERGDSAVYLCASSSLTGVKLYGYTFGSGTRLTVV.